These 21 T cell receptor beta chains came from one sample sequenced in a study of OX40 agonist ivuxolimab in advanced cancers. The method was immunoSEQ multiplex PCR; TCRdb's version includes in-frame clones alone and lacks a portion of them. The sample has more than 75,000 clones; roughly 86% are singletons. The sequencing here drew on CD4+ or CD8+ T cells sorted from blood, taken in a trial of the OX40 agonist ivuxolimab. These receptors were collected from an adult with an advanced solid tumor such as melanoma, head and neck, liver or kidney cancer.

V gene TRBV11-2 combines with J gene TRBJ2-1, with TRBD2 identical over 13 bases. CDR1 SGHAT and CDR2 FQNNGV come from the germline V gene. Trimming at V came to 6 bases and at J to 5 bases, leaving 4 bases not matched to a gene. The CDR3 consists of 15 residues. CDR3 protein: CASRGLAGKHNEQFF. The DNA of the CDR3 is TGTGCCAGCAGGGGACTAGCGGGGAAGCACAATGAGCAGTTCTTC.

The rearrangement uses TRBV2 and TRBJ1-1, with D hard to call. V gave up 5 bases and J gave up 1 base, with 14 bases separating them. The CDR3 totals 15 residues. Germline V lookup: CDR1 SNHLY, CDR2 FYNNEI. CDR3 coding DNA: TGTGCCAGCAGTCCCTTCCTTTCCACGAACACTGAAGCTTTCTTT. Its translation is CASSPFLSTNTEAFF.

The J gene is TRBJ1-5, the V gene TRBV6-1, with D uncertain. The germline V gene has CDR1 MNHNS and CDR2 SASEGT. The CDR3 runs to 15 residues. V lost 2 bases and J lost 0, with 8 bases in between. The CDR3 sequence is CASSESVISNQPQHF. In nucleotides, the CDR3 is TGTGCCAGCAGTGAAAGCGTCATTAGCAATCAGCCCCAGCATTTT.

This chain connects TRBV19 to TRBJ1-4, with no clear D. Trimming removed 4 bases at V and 14 bases at J, with 11 bases between. The germline gives CDR1 LNHDA, CDR2 SQIVND (reference sequence). This CDR3 contains 11 residues. CDR3 in DNA: TGTGCCAGTAGTACAGGTCTTCGGCTGTTTTTT. Amino acids: CASSTGLRLFF.

CDR3: CASSLGVLEVRNTEAFF. CDR3 bases: TGTGCCAGCAGCTTAGGCGTGTTAGAGGTAAGGAACACTGAAGCTTTCTTT. This chain connects TRBV7-4 to TRBJ1-1; D unresolved. The V gene's germline CDR1 is SGHVT and CDR2 SQSDAQ. The V and J ends lost 1 base and 1 base respectively, with 16 bases between them. This CDR3 has 17 residues.

The V gene is TRBV6-1, the J gene TRBJ1-5; tentatively, D is TRBD1 (5 bases). This CDR3 spans 15 amino acids. Trimming removed 10 bases from V and 0 bases from J, with 16 bases in between. Germline values: CDR1 MNHNS, CDR2 SASEGT. CDR3 sequence (DNA): TGTGCCACTTTAGGGGCAGTTTTTAGCAATCAGCCCCAGCATTTT. Protein sequence: CATLGAVFSNQPQHF.

The J gene is TRBJ1-6, the V gene TRBV19; D ambiguous. The CDR3 is 16 residues long. Between the trimmed V and J ends, which lost 7 bases and 3 bases, there was a span of 16 bases. The germline gives CDR1 LNHDA, CDR2 SQIVND (reference sequence). CDR3 sequence (DNA): TGTGCCAGTACCCCCATGGGCGGGGACTATAATTCACCCCTCCACTTT. It codes for CASTPMGGDYNSPLHF.

This rearrangement joins TRBV6-6 to TRBJ1-1; 9 bases are a match to TRBD1. Per germline, CDR1 MNHNY and CDR2 SVGAGI (reference sequence). The CDR3 has 15 amino acids. V shed 4 bases, J shed 3 bases, and the junction held 6 bases outside the gene matches. This CDR3 is CASSLPQGAHTEAFF. The CDR3 DNA sequence: TGTGCCAGCAGTTTACCACAGGGGGCGCACACTGAAGCTTTCTTT.

This clone has a single count. The chain employs TRBV9 and TRBJ2-5; D might be TRBD1 (6 bases). Trimming pared 1 base from V and 5 bases from J, leaving 15 bases between. The length of the CDR3 is 15 residues. Germline-derived CDR1 and CDR2 are SGDLS and YYNGEE. The CDR3 coding sequence is TGTGCCAGCAGCGTAAGGGACAAACCTAAGGAGACCCAGTACTTC. Translated: CASSVRDKPKETQYF. The variable domain in full, completed from reference TRBV9 and TRBJ2-5, reads DSGVTQTPKHLITATGQRVTLRCSPRSGDLSVYWYQQSLDQGLQFLIQYYNGEERAKGNILERFSAQQFPDLHSELNLSSLELGDSALYFCASSVRDKPKETQYFGPGTRLLVL.

The rearrangement links TRBV6-1 to TRBJ2-1, with D tentatively TRBD1 or TRBD2 (6 bases each). CDR3 length equals 15 residues. Trimming removed 4 bases at V and 4 bases at J, with 14 bases between. Germline lookup yields CDR1 MNHNS and CDR2 SASEGT. The CDR3 nucleotides are TGTGCCAGCAGTGGGGGAGGAGGGGGATACAATGAGCAGTTCTTC. It yields the protein CASSGGGGGYNEQFF.

This rearrangement joins TRBV10-3 to TRBJ1-2, with 10 nucleotides matching TRBD1. The ends lost 2 bases at V and 8 bases at J; junction bases unmatched: 8. This CDR3 contains 15 residues. The germline CDR1 and CDR2 sequences are ENHRY and SYGVKD. CDR3 in amino acids: CAISEGGDRGEGYTF. The CDR3 DNA reads TGTGCCATCAGTGAGGGAGGGGACAGGGGAGAGGGCTACACCTTC.

The chain has TRBV6-5 and TRBJ1-2; 7 bases fit TRBD1. V lost 6 bases, J lost 3 bases, and 7 bases stayed unmatched. CDR1 MNHEY and CDR2 SVGAGI come from the germline V gene. This CDR3 contains 14 residues. CDR3: CASSLQGTDYGYTF. The CDR3 coding sequence is TGTGCCAGCAGCCTACAGGGGACCGACTATGGCTACACCTTC.

This clone came up a few times. The CDR3 loop reads CASSLGPAGDSPLHF. Written as DNA, the CDR3 is TGTGCCAGCAGCTTAGGGCCGGCGGGCGATTCACCCCTCCACTTT. The chain joins TRBV7-3 to TRBJ1-6; D unclear. Trimming stripped 2 bases from V and 8 bases from J, with 13 bases between. CDR1 is SGHTA and CDR2 is FQGTGA in the germline V gene. The CDR3 is made up of 15 amino acids. Together with reference TRBV7-3 and TRBJ1-6, the CDR3 gives the full variable domain: GAGVSQTPSNKVTEKGKYVELRCDPISGHTALYWYRQSLGQGPEFLIYFQGTGAADDSGLPNDRFFAVRPEGSVSTLKIQRTERGDSAVYLCASSLGPAGDSPLHFGNGTRLTVT.

This clone was seen a single time. V and J are TRBV6-1 and TRBJ2-7; maybe TRBD2 (5 bases). The CDR3 has 14 amino acids. Germline V gives CDR1 MNHNS, CDR2 SASEGT. The ends were cut back, 8 bases at V and 3 bases at J, with 17 bases in the middle. Here the CDR3 DNA reads TGTGCCAGCCTCGGGTTCGGTAGCGTCTACGAGCAGTACTTC. Translation: CASLGFGSVYEQYF.

J is TRBJ1-1 and V is TRBV6-6; D is unresolved. With 7 bases removed from V and 0 bases from J, the gap between germline ends came to 15 bases. Germline values: CDR1 MNHNY, CDR2 SVGAGI (reference sequence). The CDR3 extends over 15 amino acids. The chain's CDR3 is CASNAASTMNTEAFF. The CDR3 nucleotides read TGTGCCAGCAACGCGGCCTCCACCATGAACACTGAAGCTTTCTTT.

This chain uses TRBV6-6 with TRBJ2-1; 10 bases align to TRBD1. The CDR3 contains 15 residues. CDR1 MNHNY and CDR2 SVGAGI come from the germline V gene (reference sequence). Germline trimming cut 2 bases from V and 6 bases from J; bases unmatched to any gene: 4. CDR3: CASSYPGTGVNEQFF. CDR3 sequence (DNA): TGTGCCAGCAGTTACCCCGGGACAGGGGTCAATGAGCAGTTCTTC.

The chain couples TRBV7-3 to TRBJ1-2; D perhaps matches TRBD1 (6 bases). Per the germline V gene, CDR1 is SGHTA and CDR2 is FQGTGA. The V end lost 3 bases, the J end lost 3 bases, and 20 bases lay between the germline ends. This CDR3 has 17 residues. Here the CDR3 reads CASSLEGGRGSYYGYTF. The CDR3 nucleotides read TGTGCCAGCAGCTTGGAGGGCGGCAGGGGAAGTTACTATGGCTACACCTTC.

CDR3 bases: TGTGCCAGCAGCCGGACTGAATTTAATGAAAAACTGTTTTTT. It codes for CASSRTEFNEKLFF. The chain is built from TRBV4-2 and TRBJ1-4; D gene uncertain. The V end was cut by 4 bases, the J end by 4 bases, with 10 bases between. Per the germline V gene, CDR1 is LGHNA and CDR2 is YNFKEQ. The CDR3 is 14 residues long.

The V gene is TRBV13, the J gene TRBJ2-3, with 14 nucleotides matching TRBD2. Per germline, CDR1 PRHDT and CDR2 FYEKMQ (reference sequence). The V segment lost 5 bases and the J segment 6 bases; nucleotides outside the gene matches: 10. The CDR3 sequence is 17 residues long. The CDR3: CASSRGLAGGGFDTQYF. CDR3 bases: TGTGCCAGCAGCCGAGGACTAGCGGGGGGTGGGTTCGATACGCAGTATTTT.

J is TRBJ2-7 and V is TRBV18, with 8 bases lining up with TRBD1. There are 13 residues in the CDR3. CDR1 and CDR2 from the germline V gene are KGHSH and LQKENI. Trimming took 10 bases from V and 5 from J; bases not matched to a gene: 10. CDR3 in amino acids: CATYGQGDDEQYF. In DNA form, the CDR3 reads TGTGCCACCTACGGACAGGGTGACGACGAGCAGTACTTC.

V and J are TRBV5-4 and TRBJ1-1; no clear D. Germline CDR1 SGHNT, CDR2 YYREEE (reference sequence). V lost 5 bases and J 3 bases, leaving 8 bases between the germline ends. The length of the CDR3 is 12 residues. CDR3 in DNA: TGTGCCAGCAGTGCGGAGGACACTGAAGCTTTCTTT. Protein product: CASSAEDTEAFF.